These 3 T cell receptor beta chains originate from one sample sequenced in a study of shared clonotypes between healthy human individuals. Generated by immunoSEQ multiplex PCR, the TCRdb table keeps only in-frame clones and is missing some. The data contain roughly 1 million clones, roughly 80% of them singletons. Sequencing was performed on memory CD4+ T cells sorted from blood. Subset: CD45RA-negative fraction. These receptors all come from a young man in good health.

Here the CDR3 reads CASSPGQGEKLFF. The CDR3 region has the DNA TGTGCCAGCAGCCCGGGACAGGGCGAAAAACTGTTTTTT. The chain combines TRBV11-3 with TRBJ1-4; 9 nucleotides agree with TRBD1. Germline trimming cut 5 bases from V and 8 bases from J; bases unmatched to any gene: 3. Germline V gives CDR1 SGHNT, CDR2 YENEEA. This CDR3 spans 13 amino acids.

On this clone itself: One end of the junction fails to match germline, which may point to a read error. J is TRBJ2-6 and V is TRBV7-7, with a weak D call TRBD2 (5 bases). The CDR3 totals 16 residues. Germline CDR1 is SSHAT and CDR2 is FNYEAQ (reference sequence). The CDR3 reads CASSPMAGPGANVLTF. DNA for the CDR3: TGTGCTAGCAGCCCGATGGCGGGCCCTGGGGCCAACGTCCTGACTTTC.

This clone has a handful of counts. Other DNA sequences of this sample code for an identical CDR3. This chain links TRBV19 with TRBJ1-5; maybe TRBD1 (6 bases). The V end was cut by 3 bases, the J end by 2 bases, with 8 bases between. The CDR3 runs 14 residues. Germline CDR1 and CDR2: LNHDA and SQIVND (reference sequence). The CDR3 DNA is TGTGCCAGTAGTATGAGGGGGGGCAATCAGCCCCAGCATTTT. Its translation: CASSMRGGNQPQHF. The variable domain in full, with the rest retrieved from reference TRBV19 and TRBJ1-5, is DGGITQSPKYLFRKEGQNVTLSCEQNLNHDAMYWYRQDPGQGLRLIYYSQIVNDFQKGDIAEGYSVSREKKESFPLTVTSAQKNPTAFYLCASSMRGGNQPQHFGDGTRLSIL.